The following is a TCR beta chain sequence with its context. Measured with immunoSEQ multiplex PCR; TCRdb has only the in-frame clones, and not every one. This table holds approximately 94,000 clones, roughly nine tenths found once. This entry comes from a study of blood T cell repertoires in COVID-19. About the research overall: PBMCs, B-cell-depleted T cells, or T cells provided the cDNA or gDNA that made up the material.

Sequencing was carried out using peripheral blood. The receptor was isolated from a man aged 45-60 years with active COVID-19.

The CDR3 sequence is CASSLVGVGGQLLNMNTEAFF. CDR3 coding DNA: TGCGCCAGCAGCTTGGTCGGGGTCGGGGGGCAACTTCTTAACATGAACACTGAAGCTTTCTTT. This sequence joins TRBV5-1 and TRBJ1-1, with D possibly matching TRBD1 (6 bases). CDR1 SGHRS and CDR2 YFSETQ come from the germline V gene. Trimming removed 0 bases at V and 0 bases at J, with 27 bases between. The CDR3 sequence is 21 residues long.